The clone carrying this TCR beta chain was seen at least ten times. Its specificity is unknown. Molecular-barcoded quantitative 5'-RACE produced these TCR beta libraries. A single record per CDR3 protein comes from TCRdb applying MiXCR to the 5' RACE reads. The data hold some 240,000 distinct CDR3 sequences, with 8.6% observed a single time. This record comes from a study of CD8 T cells in ankylosing spondylitis. General study points: Ankylosing spondylitis blood appeared to carry a characteristic TCR beta motif of roughly eight highly homologous variants. Earlier reports found some motif variants in synovial fluid and blood in reactive arthritis.

Sequencing was done on a sample of blood, either unsorted or a sorted T cell fraction (not recorded which). The clonotype originates from a male donor with ankylosing spondylitis or in good health (not recorded which).

The CDR3 protein is CASSARLAGGRISSYNEQFF. The CDR3, as DNA: TGTGCCAGCAGCGCACGACTAGCGGGGGGCCGAATTAGCTCCTACAATGAGCAGTTCTTC. The V call is TRBV11-2, the J call TRBJ2-1; 13 bases map to TRBD2. Germline values: CDR1 SGHAT, CDR2 FQNNGV. V lost 5 bases, J lost 0 bases, and 13 bases stayed unmatched. The CDR3 is 20 residues long.